The rows below give T cell receptor beta chains drawn from one sample of a study of OX40 agonist ivuxolimab in advanced cancers. TCRdb's copy holds only in-frame clones and misses some; the assay was immunoSEQ multiplex PCR. Among tens of thousands of clones listed, around 84% were seen once. The specimen comprised CD4+ or CD8+ T cells sorted from blood, sampled in a trial of the OX40 agonist ivuxolimab. The source is an adult with an advanced solid tumor such as melanoma, head and neck, liver or kidney cancer. Both conserved end residues are part of each CDR3. Fields, in order: V gene, clone size, J gene, D gene, CDR3 DNA, CDR3 protein. The D gene is left open where the match is weak. Size values are once, few and many counts, or a class for expanded clones, and some rows have none.

TRBV9	-	TRBJ2-5	-	TGTGCCAGCAGCCCTCTTCAGGGCTACGTTGAGACCCAGTACTTC	CASSPLQGYVETQYF
TRBV11-3	-	TRBJ2-1	-	TGTGCCAGCAGCTTAGATTACGTAGAGGGCCCCTACAATGAGCAGTTCTTC	CASSLDYVEGPYNEQFF
TRBV7-3	-	TRBJ2-7	TRBD2	TGTGCCAGCAGCTTAGAGGTGGGACTAGCGGCCTTAGGGGAGCAGTACTTC	CASSLEVGLAALGEQYF
TRBV5-1	-	TRBJ1-2	TRBD1	TGCGCCAGCAGCTTGCAGGGGGCCGGCGGCTACACCTTC	CASSLQGAGGYTF
TRBV9	-	TRBJ1-1	-	TGTGCCAGCAGCGTAAGATCGGACTACAGGGTGGACACTGAAGCTTTCTTT	CASSVRSDYRVDTEAFF
TRBV6-5	once	TRBJ1-2	TRBD1	TGTGCCAGCAGTTACCAGGACAGGCCTAACTATGGCTACACCTTC	CASSYQDRPNYGYTF
TRBV9	-	TRBJ2-5	TRBD2	TGTGCCAGCCAGCGGGGGCAAGAGACCCAGTACTTC	CASQRGQETQYF
TRBV2	many	TRBJ2-7	-	TGTGCCAGCAGACAGAAAGAGCAGTACTTC	CASRQKEQYF
TRBV27	-	TRBJ1-4	TRBD1	TGTGCCAGCAGTTTAAGAGCGGCAGGGGGCCGGGAAAAACTGTTTTTT	CASSLRAAGGREKLFF
TRBV5-6	-	TRBJ1-2	-	TGTGCCAGCAGCTTGGATCCGTGGGCACCCAACTATGGCTACACCTTC	CASSLDPWAPNYGYTF
TRBV5-1	-	TRBJ2-1	-	TGCGCCAGCAGCTTGGGAAACAATGAGCAGTTCTTC	CASSLGNNEQFF
TRBV7-2	-	TRBJ2-5	-	TGTGCCAGCAGCCCAACCGAGGGGGTAGGGAAGACCCAGTACTTC	CASSPTEGVGKTQYF
TRBV5-6	-	TRBJ2-2	TRBD1	TGTGCCAGCAGCTTGCTCAATTATGGGACAGGGGACACCGGGGAGCTGTTTTTT	CASSLLNYGTGDTGELFF
TRBV2	-	TRBJ2-7	-	TGTGCCAGCAGGTTGGGACACGAGCAGTACTTC	CASRLGHEQYF
TRBV7-2	-	TRBJ1-1	-	TGTGCCAGCCGCCCAACCCCGAACACTGAAGCTTTCTTT	CASRPTPNTEAFF
TRBV19	-	TRBJ1-5	-	TGTGCCAGTAGTATAGATCGTCCAGTTAATCAGCCCCAGCATTTT	CASSIDRPVNQPQHF
TRBV7-3	-	TRBJ2-1	-	TGTGCCAGCAGCTTACAGGGATCCTACAATGAGCAGTTCTTC	CASSLQGSYNEQFF
TRBV19	-	TRBJ1-6	-	TGTGCCAGTAGTACGGATTACAGGGCGTCCTATAATTCACCCCTCCACTTT	CASSTDYRASYNSPLHF
TRBV6-1	-	TRBJ1-5	TRBD1	TGTGCCAGCAGGGAAACAGGGGGCGGGCAGCCCCAGCATTTT	CASRETGGGQPQHF
TRBV6-6	-	TRBJ1-2	-	TGTGCCAGCAGTCGGGACCCCTCGCGGGGCTACACCTTC	CASSRDPSRGYTF
TRBV6-1	-	TRBJ2-7	TRBD1	TGTGCCAGCATTCGGACAGGGGGTCCCTACGAGCAGTACTTC	CASIRTGGPYEQYF
TRBV30	-	TRBJ1-4	-	TGTGCCTGGACCAGGGTCGGTGTTATAAGGGAAAAACTGTTTTTT	CAWTRVGVIREKLFF
TRBV7-2	-	TRBJ2-1	TRBD2	TGTGCCAGCAGCCCCAGAGGACTAGCGGGAGTAGGTGAGCAGTTCTTC	CASSPRGLAGVGEQFF
TRBV28	-	TRBJ1-3	-	TGTGCCAGCAGTTTGGCCGGAAACACCATATATTTT	CASSLAGNTIYF
TRBV5-1	-	TRBJ2-2	-	TGCGCCAGCGAAGAGGGGGGCTCCGTCGGGGAGCTGTTTTTT	CASEEGGSVGELFF
TRBV9	-	TRBJ2-3	TRBD2	TGTGCCAGCAGCGTAGGAATAGCGGGTGTGTTAAATGCGCAGTATTTT	CASSVGIAGVLNAQYF
TRBV29-1	few	TRBJ2-3	-	TGCAGCGCCCAACAGGGAATAAGCACAGATACGCAGTATTTT	CSAQQGISTDTQYF
TRBV5-1	-	TRBJ1-1	-	TGCGCCAGCAGCGCGGACACTGAAGCTTTCTTT	CASSADTEAFF
TRBV19	-	TRBJ1-2	-	TGTGCCAGTAGTCCTCGGGGTGAGGGTGGCTACACCTTC	CASSPRGEGGYTF
TRBV5-1	-	TRBJ2-5	-	TGCGCCAGCAGCTTGTGGGCAGGGCACCAAGAGACCCAGTACTTC	CASSLWAGHQETQYF
TRBV6-1	-	TRBJ1-1	-	TGTGCCAGCAGTTTTGTCCCTGGGAACACTGAAGCTTTCTTT	CASSFVPGNTEAFF
TRBV9	once	TRBJ2-5	TRBD1	TGTGCCAGCAGCCCACAGGGGAGCGGTAAGGAGACCCAGTACTTC	CASSPQGSGKETQYF
TRBV9	-	TRBJ1-1	-	TGTGCCAGCAGCGCCTTGACGGCATCTGAAGCTTTCTTT	CASSALTASEAFF
TRBV7-3	-	TRBJ2-2	TRBD2	TGTGCCAGCAGCTTATTAGCGGGACGGAACACCGGGGAGCTGTTTTTT	CASSLLAGRNTGELFF
TRBV19	once	TRBJ2-3	-	TGTGCCAGTAGTCCTAGCGGTCGAGGGGGAGATACGCAGTATTTT	CASSPSGRGGDTQYF
TRBV19	-	TRBJ2-7	TRBD2	TGTGCCAGTAGTATCTCAACCCGAACTAGCGGGAGGGCCTACGAGCAGTACTTC	CASSISTRTSGRAYEQYF
TRBV28	-	TRBJ1-2	TRBD1	TGTGCCAGCAGTTTATCCCGATCCCGGACAGGGACTCATGGCTACACCTTC	CASSLSRSRTGTHGYTF
TRBV7-8	-	TRBJ2-6	-	TGTGCCAGCAGCTTTTTTATCGGGACTGGGGCCAACGTCCTGACTTTC	CASSFFIGTGANVLTF
TRBV6-5	-	TRBJ1-2	TRBD1	TGTGCCAGCAGGACAGGGGTTGGCTACACCTTC	CASRTGVGYTF
TRBV7-2	-	TRBJ2-7	-	TGTGCCAGCAGCGCCGCCTACGAGCAGTACTTC	CASSAAYEQYF